One and the same sample provided the 9 T cell receptor beta chains below, sequenced in a study of blood T cell repertoires in COVID-19. The repertoire was sequenced with immunoSEQ multiplex PCR; TCRdb's copy has only in-frame clones and lacks some. This table holds about 76,000 clones, roughly 80% found once. The sequencing input was peripheral blood. These receptors were obtained from a woman aged 60 to 75 with acute or convalescent COVID-19.

The V gene is TRBV29-1, the J gene TRBJ1-2; TRBD1 aligns across 9 bases. Germline CDR1 and CDR2: SQVTM and ANQGSEA. V was pared by 7 bases and J by 4 bases, with 4 bases of the junction left unmatched. This CDR3 contains 12 residues. This chain's CDR3 is CSAEQGAYGYTF. In nucleotides, the CDR3 is TGCAGCGCCGAACAGGGGGCCTATGGCTACACCTTC.

This sequence joins TRBV2 and TRBJ2-7; D is perhaps TRBD1 (5 bases). The CDR3 loop spans 14 amino acids. Germline CDR1 SNHLY, CDR2 FYNNEI. Trimming cost V 7 bases and J 2 bases, with 15 bases left between them. The CDR3 spells CASIQNQGTYEQYF. The CDR3 nucleotides are TGTGCCAGCATTCAGAACCAGGGCACCTACGAGCAGTACTTC.

The rearrangement joins TRBV18 to TRBJ1-5; no definite D call. Trimming took 2 bases from V and 7 from J, leaving 6 bases between them. This CDR3 spans 12 amino acids. Germline CDR1 is KGHSH and CDR2 is LQKENI. This chain's CDR3 is CASSPEGQPQHF. The DNA for the CDR3 is TGTGCCAGCTCACCAGAGGGACAGCCCCAGCATTTT.

This clone was detected only once. The rearrangement joins TRBV9 to TRBJ1-1; 7 bases are a match to TRBD1. Germline loops: CDR1 SGDLS, CDR2 YYNGEE. V gave up 0 bases and J gave up 4 bases; unmatched junction bases: 9. This CDR3 comprises 16 residues. DNA of the CDR3: TGTGCCAGCAGCGTAGGAACAGGGGATTTTGGCACTGAAGCTTTCTTT. Translation gives CASSVGTGDFGTEAFF.

This chain links TRBV24-1 with TRBJ1-5; D unclear. V was pared by 3 bases and J by 2 bases, with 7 bases between. The CDR3 runs to 14 residues. The germline CDR1 and CDR2 sequences are KGHDR and SFDVKD. CDR3 residues: CATSDARGNQPQHF. The DNA of the CDR3 is TGTGCCACCAGTGATGCACGGGGCAATCAGCCCCAGCATTTT.

The V and J genes are TRBV19 and TRBJ2-5; a possible D gene is TRBD2 (5 bases). Looked up from germline, CDR1 is LNHDA and CDR2 is SQIVND (reference sequence). The CDR3 length is 12 residues. V lost 4 bases, J lost 5 bases, and 8 bases lay in between. In DNA, the CDR3 is TGTGCCAGTAGTACCGAGCGGGAGACCCAGTACTTC. Amino acid sequence: CASSTERETQYF.

This sequence joins TRBV6-5 and TRBJ1-2; D perhaps matches TRBD1 (6 bases). Between the trimmed V and J ends, which lost 10 bases and 4 bases, there was a span of 13 bases. The CDR3 is 12 residues long. Germline values: CDR1 MNHEY, CDR2 SVGAGI. The CDR3 region has the DNA TGTGCCATCGCGGACAGAACCTATGGCTACACCTTC. This codes for CAIADRTYGYTF.

The chain employs TRBV5-8 and TRBJ1-1, with 11 bases lining up with TRBD1. Germline trimming cut 4 bases from V and 1 base from J; bases unmatched to any gene: 12. From germline, CDR1 is SGHTS and CDR2 YDEGEE. This CDR3 is built from 18 residues. DNA of the CDR3: TGTGCCAGCAGCCGCGCCGGGACAGGGGGGATCGGGAACACTGAAGCTTTCTTT. It yields the protein CASSRAGTGGIGNTEAFF.

The chain carries TRBV5-1 and TRBJ2-5; D ambiguous. Germline V gene data show CDR1 as SGHRS and CDR2 as YFSETQ. The CDR3 length is 12 residues. Trimming cost V 4 bases and J 5 bases, with 9 bases left between them. The CDR3 coding sequence is TGCGCCAGCAGCCCCACATGGGAGACCCAGTACTTC. Translated, it gives CASSPTWETQYF.